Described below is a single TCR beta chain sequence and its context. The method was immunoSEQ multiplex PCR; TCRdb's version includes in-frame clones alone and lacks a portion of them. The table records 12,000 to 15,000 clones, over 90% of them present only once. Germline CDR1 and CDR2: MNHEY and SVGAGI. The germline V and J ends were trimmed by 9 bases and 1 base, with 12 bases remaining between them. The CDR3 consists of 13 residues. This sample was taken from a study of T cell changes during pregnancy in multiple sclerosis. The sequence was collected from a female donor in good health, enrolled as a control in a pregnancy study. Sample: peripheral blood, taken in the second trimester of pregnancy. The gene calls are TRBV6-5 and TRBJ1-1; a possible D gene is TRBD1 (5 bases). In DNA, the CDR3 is TGTGCCAGTAGGGGAAGGGGGAACACTGAAGCTTTCTTT. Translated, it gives CASRGRGNTEAFF.